This T cell receptor beta chain appears in the sequencing data of a study of control samples from healthy donors and cancer patients. Libraries were prepared by immunoSEQ multiplex PCR; TCRdb keeps only in-frame clonotypes and omits some of them. The table includes fewer than 85,000 clones, roughly 91% detected once. The V gene's germline CDR1 is SEHNR and CDR2 FQNEAQ (reference sequence). The CDR3 has 14 amino acids. Trimming took 1 base from V and 3 from J, leaving 9 bases between them. This receptor was taken from a man under 40 in good health. The sequencing sample was made of blood. The chain couples TRBV7-9 to TRBJ1-2; D is possibly TRBD1 (6 bases). The CDR3 coding sequence is TGTGCCAGCAGCTTAGGTACAGGGCACTATGGCTACACCTTC. It is translated as CASSLGTGHYGYTF.